The source of this T cell receptor beta chain is a study of beta chain features in type 1 diabetes. Study context: The study found patients and healthy donors alike in age, gender and cell yields. Overall study results and limits: Among type 1 diabetes patients, VDJ junctions had fewer insertions and more deletions. Among patients with Type 1 diabetes, TCRB CDR3s were moderately but significantly shorter in every one of the four CD4+ subsets.

For this clone: Its specificity is not known.

This CDR3 has 14 amino acids. Germline V gene lookup returns CDR1 LNHNV and CDR2 YYDKDF (reference sequence). With 3 bases clipped from V and 5 bases from J, the junction kept 4 bases outside the gene matches. One heparinised blood draw, averaging roughly 120 mL, came from each donor. Stem cell-like memory, regulatory, central memory and naive CD4+ cells were sorted via CD45RO/CCR7/CD25/CD127/CD95/CD27. The whole isolated RNA underwent reverse transcription, so sequencing captured expressed TCRB transcripts. Some clones are missing from TCRdb's copy, which holds only in-frame ones; the method was immunoSEQ multiplex PCR. This sample carries 130,000 or so clones, around 15% of them seen once, and the ten largest clones take 2% to 3%.

The source material was central memory CD4+ T cells from blood. This receptor was identified in a man aged 25 to 40 with type 1 diabetes. J is TRBJ2-1 and V is TRBV15, with 7 positions matching TRBD2. The CDR3 nucleotides are TGTGCCACCAGCAGGGGGGACTACGACAATGAGCAGTTCTTC. Translated, it gives CATSRGDYDNEQFF.